This T cell receptor (beta chain) was profiled in a study of T-cell memory formation after mild COVID-19. Findings of the study overall: SARS-CoV-2 specificity of second-wave clones peaking day 37 was unconfirmed. Of the contracting clones, CD4+ ones lay mainly in CM and EM, and CD8+ ones in EMRA.

Trimming at V came to 1 base and at J to 0 bases, leaving 7 bases not matched to a gene. The CDR3 covers 18 residues. Germline CDR1 and CDR2: KGHDR and SFDVKD. Regarding this clonotype: Antigen: not known.

TCRalpha and TCRbeta libraries used 5'RACE with constant-segment primers and UMIs. Each CDR3 protein gets one entry after TCRdb re-called the 5' RACE reads with MiXCR. The repertoire includes under 110,000 distinct CDR3 sequences, about a sixth of them detected once, and more than 25% sits in the top ten. The clonotype comes from an adult woman who had mild COVID-19 (a few samples of this study predate the infection). Cell type and time point are not known. The chain uses TRBV24-1 and TRBJ2-2; 7 bases are a match to TRBD1. The material sequenced was PBMCs or a T cell subset sorted from them (not recorded which). The chain's CDR3 is CATSDLRYRGPNTGELFF. The CDR3 DNA follows: TGTGCCACCAGTGATTTACGTTACAGGGGACCGAACACCGGGGAGCTGTTTTTT.